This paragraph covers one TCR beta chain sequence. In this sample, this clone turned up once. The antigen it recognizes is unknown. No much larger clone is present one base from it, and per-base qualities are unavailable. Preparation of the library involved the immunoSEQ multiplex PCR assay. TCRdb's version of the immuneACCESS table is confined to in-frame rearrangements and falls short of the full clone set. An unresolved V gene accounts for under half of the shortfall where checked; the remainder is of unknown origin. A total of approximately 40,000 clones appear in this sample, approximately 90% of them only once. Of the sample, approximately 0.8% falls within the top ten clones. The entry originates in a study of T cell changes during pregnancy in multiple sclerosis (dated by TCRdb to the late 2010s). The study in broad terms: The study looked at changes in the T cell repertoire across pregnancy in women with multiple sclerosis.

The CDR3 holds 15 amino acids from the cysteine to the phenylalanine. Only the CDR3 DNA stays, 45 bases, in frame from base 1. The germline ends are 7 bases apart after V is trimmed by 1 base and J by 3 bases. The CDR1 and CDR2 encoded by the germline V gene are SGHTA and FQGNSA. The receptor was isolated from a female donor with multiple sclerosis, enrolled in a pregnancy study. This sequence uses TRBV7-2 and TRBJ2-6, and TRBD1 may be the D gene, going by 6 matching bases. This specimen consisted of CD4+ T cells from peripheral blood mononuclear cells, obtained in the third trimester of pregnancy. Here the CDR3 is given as CASSLVRGGANVLTF. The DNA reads TGTGCCAGCAGCTTAGTCAGGGGTGGGGCCAACGTCCTGACTTTC.